Below, 2 T cell receptor beta chains from the same sample are listed, as sequenced in a study of response to subunit inactivated influenza vaccine (dated by TCRdb to between 2018 and 2020). Libraries came from RT-PCR. TCRdb names Illumina HiSeq 2500 as the instrument used. TCRdb applied fastp at Q25 and MiXCR to the public reads, then kept only in-frame beta chains. Each entry is one CDR3 protein sequence, shown with its most common DNA and genes. This sample comprises about 520,000 distinct CDR3 sequences, under 8.5% of them detected only once. The ten largest make up about 12% of the sample. The sample in question was PBMCs from blood, obtained about 24 months after vaccination. These TCRs come from a man aged 50 to 69 who received an inactivated influenza vaccine. Donor details come from another sample of the same person, matched by shared clones.

This clonotype was recorded a few times. The CDR3 DNA is TGTGCCAGCAGCTTAGAGTACAAGGCCCCGTCCGAGCAGTACTTC. Translation: CASSLEYKAPSEQYF. The chain has TRBV7-9 and TRBJ2-7; D unresolved. From germline, CDR1 is SEHNR and CDR2 FQNEAQ (reference sequence). There are 15 residues in the CDR3. Trimming stripped 1 base from V and 6 bases from J, with 16 bases between.

The sample holds a few counts of this clonotype. The chain carries TRBV20-1 and TRBJ1-6; 9 bases align to TRBD1. The CDR3 length is 18 residues. Trimming took 0 bases from V and 6 from J; bases not matched to a gene: 12. Germline V lookup: CDR1 DFQATT, CDR2 SNEGSKA (reference sequence). CDR3 bases: TGCAGTGCTAGAGAGAGGGTGGACAGGGGTTCGGTTAATTCACCCCTCCACTTT. It specifies CSARERVDRGSVNSPLHF.